The 17 T cell receptor beta chains below come from one sample, sequenced in a study of T cells in Graves' hyperthyroidism and ophthalmopathy. RNA transcripts yielded amplified TCR beta CDR3 regions. An initial round of RT-PCR targeting the TCR CDR3 relied on the HTBI primer set. TCRdb re-derived calls from the multiplex PCR reads in MiXCR, one entry per CDR3 protein. Of more than 300,000 distinct CDR3 sequences in the sample, approximately 15% were seen once. What was sequenced was blood. The receptors come from a woman aged 55 to 70 with Graves' hyperthyroidism.

The J gene is TRBJ1-4, the V gene TRBV25-1; D is perhaps TRBD1 (6 bases). CDR1 and CDR2 (germline): MGHDK, SYGVNS. V was cut by 6 bases and J by 2 bases, with 16 bases left in between. CDR3 size: 16 residues. CDR3 DNA sequence: TGTGCCAGCAGCCCAGGGGTTAGTGGCACTAATGAAAAACTGTTTTTT. It specifies CASSPGVSGTNEKLFF.

In its sample, this clonotype was seen many times. This chain joins TRBV6-1 and TRBJ2-1, with TRBD2 identical over 14 bases. The CDR3 extends over 15 amino acids. After removal of 6 bases from V and 6 bases from J, the junction contained 4 bases not matched to a gene. Per germline, CDR1 MNHNS and CDR2 SASEGT. The CDR3 loop is CASRTGTSGSNEQFF. DNA of the CDR3: TGTGCCAGCAGAACCGGGACTAGCGGGAGCAATGAGCAGTTCTTC.

This clonotype has ten or more counts. The gene calls are TRBV12-5 and TRBJ2-5, with D possibly TRBD1 on 6 matching bases. Trimming took 1 base from V and 1 from J, leaving 7 bases between them. Germline CDR1 LGHNT, CDR2 FRNRAP. The length of the CDR3 is 14 residues. The CDR3 loop is CASGLGQVQETQYF. CDR3 coding DNA: TGTGCTAGTGGTTTGGGACAGGTCCAAGAGACCCAGTACTTC.

As concerns this clonotype: This likely comes from a read error, as the CDR3 has no conserved phenylalanine or tryptophan at its end. CDR3 amino acids: CASSQDGWGTEAFL. As DNA, the CDR3 is TGCGCCAGCAGCCAAGATGGCTGGGGCACTGAAGCTTTCCTT. V and J are TRBV4-1 and TRBJ1-1; no clear D. CDR1 and CDR2 (germline): MGHRA, YSYEKL. Trimming removed 0 bases at V and 4 bases at J, with 9 bases between. The CDR3 sequence is 14 residues long.

This clonotype was found many times. The chain couples TRBV27 to TRBJ2-5; perhaps TRBD2 as D (7 bases). Germline CDR1 and CDR2: MNHEY and SMNVEV (reference sequence). With 2 bases removed from V and 5 bases from J, the gap between germline ends came to 12 bases. The CDR3 loop spans 14 amino acids. The CDR3 region has the DNA TGTGCCAGCAGTTTAGATAGGGGGGGGGAGACCCAGTACTTC. Protein product: CASSLDRGGETQYF.

This clonotype showed up many times. The V call is TRBV20-1, the J call TRBJ2-7, with 11 bases that match TRBD2. The CDR3 sequence is 12 residues long. CDR1 DFQATT and CDR2 SNEGSKA come from the germline V gene (reference sequence). CDR3 coding DNA: TGCAGCACCGGGACTAGCGGATACGAGCAGTACTTC. Its protein is CSTGTSGYEQYF.

The gene calls are TRBV20-1 and TRBJ2-7, with D possibly being TRBD2 (6 bases). CDR1 is DFQATT, CDR2 SNEGSKA, per germline (reference sequence). V gave up 3 bases and J gave up 2 bases, with 11 bases separating them. The CDR3 sequence is 13 residues long. The CDR3 DNA reads as TGCAGTGCTAGGATGGCGGGAACCTACGAGCAGTACTTC. As protein: CSARMAGTYEQYF.

V usage is TRBV7-9 and J usage is TRBJ2-3; a weak D match, TRBD1 (6 bases). V lost 3 bases to trimming and J lost 4 bases, with 14 bases between them. Germline V gene sequence: CDR1 SEHNR, CDR2 FQNEAQ (reference sequence). The CDR3 length is 15 residues. The CDR3 loop is CASSFAGGRADTQYF. Here the CDR3 DNA reads TGTGCCAGCAGCTTTGCTGGGGGCAGGGCAGATACGCAGTATTTT.

The rearrangement uses TRBV6-2 or TRBV6-3 and TRBJ2-7, with D maybe TRBD1 (6 bases). Germline CDR1 reads MNHEY; CDR2 reads SVGEGT. Trimming removed 8 bases from V and 3 bases from J, with 14 bases in between. The CDR3 has 13 amino acids. DNA for the CDR3: TGTGCCAGCCAGCCATGGACAGACTACGAGCAGTACTTC. It codes for CASQPWTDYEQYF.

The rearrangement joins TRBV6-5 to TRBJ1-2; D uncertain. There are 15 residues in the CDR3. V lost 1 base, J lost 3 bases, and 12 bases lay in between. Germline assignment: CDR1 MNHEY and CDR2 SVGAGI. Written as DNA, the CDR3 is TGTGCCAGCAGTTACTTAAAACGAGAGTACTATGGCTACACCTTC. Protein sequence: CASSYLKREYYGYTF.

This clonotype was observed at least ten times. The CDR3 coding sequence is TGTGCCAGCAGAAATCCGGGACTAGCGGGTAAACATGAGCAGTTCTTC. Amino acids: CASRNPGLAGKHEQFF. V and J are TRBV6-1 and TRBJ2-1, with TRBD2 identical over 12 bases. This CDR3 contains 16 residues. Unmatched junction bases numbered 11, after V lost 6 bases and J lost 8 bases. Germline CDR1 is MNHNS and CDR2 is SASEGT.

This clonotype has a count of ten or more. The rearrangement joins TRBV12-3 or TRBV12-4 to TRBJ2-3; 9 bases are shared with TRBD2. The V and J ends lost 4 bases and 1 base, in that order; junction bases with no gene match: 3. This CDR3 has 15 amino acids. The DNA for the CDR3 is TGTGCCAGCAGTTGGAGGACTAGCGGCACAGATACGCAGTATTTT. This sequence encodes CASSWRTSGTDTQYF.

There are many counts of this clonotype. The chain carries TRBV10-1 and TRBJ1-2; D might be TRBD1 (6 bases). V was pared by 0 bases and J by 2 bases, with 13 bases between. This CDR3 contains 16 residues. Germline V gene sequence: CDR1 WNHNN, CDR2 SYGVQD (reference sequence). In nucleotides, the CDR3 is TGCGCCAGCAGTGAGTCTCAGACAGGCTACAACTATGGCTACACCTTC. Its protein product is CASSESQTGYNYGYTF.

In this sample, this clonotype turned up many times. The rearrangement uses TRBV3-1 and TRBJ1-2; D may be TRBD1 (5 bases). V was cut by 0 bases and J by 4 bases, with 9 bases left in between. The CDR3 length is 14 residues. Germline V gives CDR1 LGHDT, CDR2 YNNKEL (reference sequence). CDR3 DNA: TGTGCCAGCAGCCAAGATCCGGGACCCTATGGCTACACCTTC. Protein product: CASSQDPGPYGYTF.

The table lists this clonotype with many counts. This chain's CDR3 is CASSLGSRWGLRSGANVLTF. In DNA form, the CDR3 reads TGTGCCAGCAGTTTAGGTTCGCGGTGGGGACTAAGGTCTGGGGCCAACGTCCTGACTTTC. The V gene is TRBV27, the J gene TRBJ2-6, with 7 bases that match TRBD2. Trimming removed 2 bases from V and 1 base from J; junction bases left unmatched: 14. Germline CDR1 MNHEY, CDR2 SMNVEV (reference sequence). The CDR3 extends over 20 amino acids.

In this sample, this clonotype turned up many times. J is TRBJ2-5 and V is TRBV11-3; D is unclear. Germline V CDR1 and CDR2: SGHNT, YENEEA. The V end lost 5 bases, the J end lost 1 base, and 14 bases lay between the germline ends. The CDR3 loop spans 15 amino acids. The CDR3 DNA reads as TGTGCCAGCAGCCCGGCACGGAAAAGCCAAGAGACCCAGTACTTC. Protein product: CASSPARKSQETQYF.

This clonotype was detected many times. The V and J genes are TRBV18 and TRBJ2-4; D possibly corresponds to TRBD2 (6 bases). Germline V lookup: CDR1 KGHSH, CDR2 LQKENI. V lost 1 base and J 0 bases, leaving 7 bases between the germline ends. CDR3 length: 15 amino acids. The CDR3 DNA sequence: TGTGCCAGCTCACCACGCGGGACAGCCAAAAACATTCAGTACTTC. It codes for CASSPRGTAKNIQYF.